The 3 T cell receptor beta chains below come from one sample, sequenced in a study of T cells in Graves' hyperthyroidism and ophthalmopathy. Researchers amplified the TCR beta CDR3 regions from RNA transcripts. First-round RT-PCR of the TCR CDR3 relied on the HTBI primer set. One entry per CDR3 protein, called by TCRdb with MiXCR from the multiplex PCR reads. Among roughly 740,000 distinct CDR3 sequences listed, about a sixth were seen once. Sequenced material: blood. These receptors were collected from a young man with Graves' hyperthyroidism.

This clonotype was detected a few times. The chain carries TRBV27 and TRBJ1-1; the D gene is possibly TRBD1 (5 bases). The V gene's germline CDR1 is MNHEY and CDR2 SMNVEV (reference sequence). This CDR3 comprises 18 residues. V dropped 4 bases and J dropped 3 bases, with 24 bases sitting between them. The CDR3 nucleotides are TGTGCCAGCAGTTCCTTGGGCTTGGGGGAGATTAGGTACACTGAAGCTTTCTTT. This translates into CASSSLGLGEIRYTEAFF.

At least ten counts were recorded for this clonotype. The V call is TRBV28, the J call TRBJ2-7, with D maybe TRBD1 (5 bases). Trimming removed 6 bases from V and 2 bases from J, with 11 bases in between. CDR3 length: 13 amino acids. Germline CDR1 reads MDHEN; CDR2 reads SYDVKM. For the CDR3, the DNA is TGTGCCAGCAGCTTGACAGCGACCTACGAGCAGTACTTC. It codes for CASSLTATYEQYF.

This clonotype was found many times. V gene TRBV18 combines with J gene TRBJ2-2; no reliable D call. Trimming pared 4 bases from V and 1 base from J, leaving 10 bases between. Germline V lookup: CDR1 KGHSH, CDR2 LQKENI. The CDR3 consists of 15 residues. This CDR3 reads CASSLTTQNTGELFF. The CDR3 DNA is TGTGCCAGCTCACTAACAACACAGAACACCGGGGAGCTGTTTTTT.